This T cell receptor beta chain came from a study of cytomegalovirus exposure and HLA in healthy donors. A single count supports this clone. Its cognate antigen is unknown. All donors participated as healthy donors of bone marrow. Primers: 60 Vbeta forward and 13 Jbeta reverse. TCRdb's copy holds only in-frame clones and misses some; the assay was immunoSEQ multiplex PCR. The sample gives approximately 69,000 clones, roughly 76% of which show up once; around 3% is in the top ten. The V gene end was trimmed by 4 bases and the J gene end by 4 bases; junction bases not matched to a gene: 10. CDR3 size: 16 residues. Germline V gene sequence: CDR1 SGDLS, CDR2 YYNGEE. Overall study findings and caveats: Further analysis, carried out later, found HLA-associated TCR beta chains more clonally expanded than equally common other chains.

The chain has TRBV9 and TRBJ2-5, with 10 nucleotides matching TRBD2. This sequence was found in a man younger than 30 in good health and CMV-seronegative. Sequences were obtained from PBMCs. CDR3 sequence (DNA): TGTGCCAGCAGCCAGAGGCCTAGCGGGGGTCGAGAGACCCAGTACTTC. This codes for CASSQRPSGGRETQYF. The whole variable domain, remainder taken from reference TRBV9 and TRBJ2-5, is DSGVTQTPKHLITATGQRVTLRCSPRSGDLSVYWYQQSLDQGLQFLIQYYNGEERAKGNILERFSAQQFPDLHSELNLSSLELGDSALYFCASSQRPSGGRETQYFGPGTRLLVL.